These 10 T cell receptor beta chains were sequenced from one sample in a study of beta chain features in type 1 diabetes. General study points: People with Type 1 diabetes carried modestly yet significantly shorter TCRB CDR3s in all four CD4+ subsets.

The antigens of these receptors remain unknown. All of the isolated RNA was reverse transcribed, so expressed TCRB transcripts were sequenced. Libraries were prepared by immunoSEQ multiplex PCR; TCRdb keeps only in-frame clonotypes and omits some of them. The sample consists of 300,000 to 350,000 clones, about a tenth of them appearing once. The sample comprised central memory CD4+ T cells from blood. These TCRs come from a man aged 25 to 45 with type 1 diabetes.

In the case of this clone: Other DNA sequences in the sample encode the same CDR3. The chain has TRBV11-3 and TRBJ2-7; D not certain. The CDR3 totals 12 residues. V lost 0 bases and J lost 4, with 4 bases in between. Germline V gene data show CDR1 as SGHNT and CDR2 as YENEEA. The CDR3 loop reads CASSLDGYEQYF. For the CDR3, the DNA is TGTGCCAGCAGCTTAGACGGGTACGAGCAGTACTTC. Full variable domain (remainder filled in from reference TRBV11-3 and TRBJ2-7): EAGVVQSPRYKIIEKKQPVAFWCNPISGHNTLYWYLQNLGQGPELLIRYENEEAVDDSQLPKDRFSAERLKGVDSTLKIQPAELGDSAVYLCASSLDGYEQYFGPGTRLTVT.

There are many counts of this clone. This chain uses TRBV9 with TRBJ2-3, with 7 nucleotides matching TRBD2. Looked up from germline, CDR1 is SGDLS and CDR2 is YYNGEE. After removal of 3 bases from V and 4 bases from J, the junction contained 5 bases not matched to a gene. The CDR3 extends over 14 amino acids. CDR3 sequence reads: CASSDGLDPDTQYF. CDR3 sequence (DNA): TGTGCCAGCAGCGACGGACTAGATCCAGATACGCAGTATTTT.

This clone has more than one count but fewer than ten. The chain carries TRBV5-4 and TRBJ1-6; D remains ambiguous. The CDR3 runs 15 residues. CDR1 and CDR2 from the germline V gene are SGHNT and YYREEE (reference sequence). V was trimmed by 2 bases and J by 0 bases, leaving 6 bases between them. Here the CDR3 DNA reads TGTGCCAGCAGCTTAGAGAGCTCCTATAATTCACCCCTCCACTTT. This translates into CASSLESSYNSPLHF.

The chain carries TRBV7-9 and TRBJ1-2; no clear D. The V end was cut by 5 bases, the J end by 7 bases, with 14 bases between. This CDR3 spans 13 amino acids. Germline V gene lookup returns CDR1 SEHNR and CDR2 FQNEAQ (reference sequence). This CDR3 reads CASSPSTVGGYTF. The CDR3 bases are TGTGCCAGCAGCCCCTCGACGGTCGGTGGCTACACCTTC.

This CDR3 reads CASTEGVAVETQYF. The CDR3, as DNA: TGTGCCAGCACCGAAGGGGTAGCGGTAGAGACCCAGTACTTC. The chain recombines TRBV2 with TRBJ2-5; a weak D match, TRBD2 (6 bases). This CDR3 is built from 14 residues. Trimming shortened V by 7 bases and J by 4 bases, and 16 bases separated the two germline ends. Germline V gives CDR1 SNHLY, CDR2 FYNNEI.

The V gene is TRBV6-5, the J gene TRBJ1-1; the match to TRBD1 covers 8 bases. Losses at the gene ends were 6 bases for V and 12 bases for J; bases not matched to a gene: 6. Per the germline V gene, CDR1 is MNHEY and CDR2 is SVGAGI. CDR3 size: 11 residues. In nucleotides, the CDR3 is TGTGCCAGCAGACAGGGACAGGAAACTTTCTTT. As protein: CASRQGQETFF.

CDR3 bases: TGTGCCAGCAAATATTACGTCCTGGGAAACAATGAGCAGTTCTTC. Its translation is CASKYYVLGNNEQFF. This sequence joins TRBV9 and TRBJ2-1; the D is unclear. This CDR3 is built from 15 residues. V dropped 6 bases and J dropped 5 bases, with 18 bases sitting between them. Germline V gene sequence: CDR1 SGDLS, CDR2 YYNGEE.

The chain is built from TRBV2 and TRBJ1-2; tentative D call: TRBD1 (6 bases). Trimming cost V 3 bases and J 4 bases, with 12 bases left between them. CDR1 is SNHLY, CDR2 FYNNEI, per germline. The length of the CDR3 is 14 residues. This CDR3 is CASSDDRSSYGYTF. In DNA form, the CDR3 reads TGTGCCAGCAGTGACGACAGGAGCTCCTATGGCTACACCTTC. The full variable domain, with the rest looked up from reference TRBV2 and TRBJ1-2, is EPEVTQTPSHQVTQMGQEVILRCVPISNHLYFYWYRQILGQKVEFLVSFYNNEISEKSEIFDDQFSVERPDGSNFTLKIRSTKLEDSAMYFCASSDDRSSYGYTFGSGTRLTVV.

This clone was counted between two and nine times. In the same sample, other DNA sequences code for this CDR3. This chain uses TRBV9 with TRBJ1-3; D might be TRBD1 (5 bases). Per the germline V gene, CDR1 is SGDLS and CDR2 is YYNGEE. The CDR3 is 15 amino acids. V lost 3 bases, J lost 0 bases, and 10 bases lay in between. The DNA of the CDR3 is TGTGCCAGCAGCGGGGACTCATACTCTGGAAACACCATATATTTT. Encoded protein: CASSGDSYSGNTIYF.

This clone was seen only a few times. V and J are TRBV5-4 and TRBJ2-3; no firm D call. The CDR3 consists of 11 residues. Trimming removed 0 bases from V and 6 bases from J, with 2 bases in between. CDR1 is SGHNT, CDR2 YYREEE, per germline (reference sequence). CDR3 sequence (DNA): TGTGCCAGCAGCTTGGGGGATACGCAGTATTTT. Protein product: CASSLGDTQYF.